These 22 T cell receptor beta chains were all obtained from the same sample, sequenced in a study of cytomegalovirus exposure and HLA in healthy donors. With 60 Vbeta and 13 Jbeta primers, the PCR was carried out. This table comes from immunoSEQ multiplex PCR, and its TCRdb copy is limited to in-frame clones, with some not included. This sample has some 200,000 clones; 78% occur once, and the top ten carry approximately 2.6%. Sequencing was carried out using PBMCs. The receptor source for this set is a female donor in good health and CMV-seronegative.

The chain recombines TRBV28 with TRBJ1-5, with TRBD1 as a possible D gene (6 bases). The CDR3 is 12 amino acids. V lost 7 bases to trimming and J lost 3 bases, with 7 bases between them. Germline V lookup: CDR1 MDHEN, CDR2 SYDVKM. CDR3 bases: TGTGCCAGCACAGGGGACAATCAGCCCCAGCATTTT. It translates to CASTGDNQPQHF.

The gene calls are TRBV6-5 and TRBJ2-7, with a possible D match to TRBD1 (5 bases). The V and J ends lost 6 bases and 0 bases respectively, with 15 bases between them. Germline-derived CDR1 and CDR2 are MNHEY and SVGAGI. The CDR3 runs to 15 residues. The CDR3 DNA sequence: TGTGCCAGCAGAACAGGTTTACTTAGCTCCTACGAGCAGTACTTC. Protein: CASRTGLLSSYEQYF.

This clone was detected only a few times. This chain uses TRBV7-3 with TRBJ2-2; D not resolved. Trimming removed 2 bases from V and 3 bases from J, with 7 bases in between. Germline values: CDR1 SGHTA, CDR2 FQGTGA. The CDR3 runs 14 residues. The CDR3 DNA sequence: TGTGCCAGCAGCTTAGCCCGGGACACCGGGGAGCTGTTTTTT. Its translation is CASSLARDTGELFF.

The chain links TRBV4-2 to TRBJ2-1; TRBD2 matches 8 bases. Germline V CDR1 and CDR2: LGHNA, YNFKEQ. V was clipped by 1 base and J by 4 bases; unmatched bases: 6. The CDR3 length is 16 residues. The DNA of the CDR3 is TGTGCCAGCAGCCAAGTACCCAGCGGGGGATACAATGAGCAGTTCTTC. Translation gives CASSQVPSGGYNEQFF.

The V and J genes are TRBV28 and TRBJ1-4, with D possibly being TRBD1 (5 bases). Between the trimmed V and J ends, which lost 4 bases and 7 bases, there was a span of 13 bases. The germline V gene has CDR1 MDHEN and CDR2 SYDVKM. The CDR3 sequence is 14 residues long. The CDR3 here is CASSSGHIFEKLFF. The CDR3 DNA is TGTGCCAGCAGTTCAGGACACATTTTTGAAAAACTGTTTTTT.

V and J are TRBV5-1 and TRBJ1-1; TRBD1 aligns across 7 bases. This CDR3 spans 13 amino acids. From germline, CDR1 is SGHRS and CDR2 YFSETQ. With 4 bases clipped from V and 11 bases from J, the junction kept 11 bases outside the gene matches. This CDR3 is CASSNDRVRRAFF. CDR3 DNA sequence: TGCGCCAGCAGCAACGACAGGGTCCGGAGGGCTTTCTTT.

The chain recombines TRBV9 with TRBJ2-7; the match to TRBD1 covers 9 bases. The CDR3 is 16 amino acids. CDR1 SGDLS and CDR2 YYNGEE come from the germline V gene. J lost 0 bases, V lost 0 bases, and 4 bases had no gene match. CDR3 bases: TGTGCCAGCAGCGTAGGCGGGACAGGGAGCTCCTACGAGCAGTACTTC. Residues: CASSVGGTGSSYEQYF. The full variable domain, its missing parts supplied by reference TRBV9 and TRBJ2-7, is DSGVTQTPKHLITATGQRVTLRCSPRSGDLSVYWYQQSLDQGLQFLIQYYNGEERAKGNILERFSAQQFPDLHSELNLSSLELGDSALYFCASSVGGTGSSYEQYFGPGTRLTVT.

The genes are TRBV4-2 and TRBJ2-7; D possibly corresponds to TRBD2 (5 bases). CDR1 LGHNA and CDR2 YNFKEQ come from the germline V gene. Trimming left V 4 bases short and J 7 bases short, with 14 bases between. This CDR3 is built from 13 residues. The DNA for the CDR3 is TGTGCCAGCAGCCCCGCCCCCGGGGTAGAGCAGTACTTC. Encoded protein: CASSPAPGVEQYF.

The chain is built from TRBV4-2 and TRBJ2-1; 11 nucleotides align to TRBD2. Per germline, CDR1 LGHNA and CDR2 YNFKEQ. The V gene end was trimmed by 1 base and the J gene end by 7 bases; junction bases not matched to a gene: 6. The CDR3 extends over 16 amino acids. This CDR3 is CASSQVSGRARNEQFF. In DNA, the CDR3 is TGTGCCAGCAGCCAAGTTAGCGGGAGGGCCCGGAATGAGCAGTTCTTC.

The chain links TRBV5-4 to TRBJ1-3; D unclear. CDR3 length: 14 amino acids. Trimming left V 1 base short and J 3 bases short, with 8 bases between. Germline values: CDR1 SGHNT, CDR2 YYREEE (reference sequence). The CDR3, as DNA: TGTGCCAGCAGCTTGTGGGGAGATGGAAACACCATATATTTT. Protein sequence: CASSLWGDGNTIYF.

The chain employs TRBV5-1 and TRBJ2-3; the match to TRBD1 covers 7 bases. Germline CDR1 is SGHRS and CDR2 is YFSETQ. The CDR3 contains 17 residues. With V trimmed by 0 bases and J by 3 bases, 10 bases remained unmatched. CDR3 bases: TGCGCCAGCAGCTTGGCCCCCCCGCCAGGGGGAACAGATACGCAGTATTTT. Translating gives CASSLAPPPGGTDTQYF.

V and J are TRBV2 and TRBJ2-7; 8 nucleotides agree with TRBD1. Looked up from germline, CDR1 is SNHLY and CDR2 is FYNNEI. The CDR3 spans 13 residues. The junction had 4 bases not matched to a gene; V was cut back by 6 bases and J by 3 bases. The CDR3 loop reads CASSWTGNYEQYF. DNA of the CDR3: TGTGCCAGCAGCTGGACAGGGAACTACGAGCAGTACTTC. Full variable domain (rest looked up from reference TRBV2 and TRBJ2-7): EPEVTQTPSHQVTQMGQEVILRCVPISNHLYFYWYRQILGQKVEFLVSFYNNEISEKSEIFDDQFSVERPDGSNFTLKIRSTKLEDSAMYFCASSWTGNYEQYFGPGTRLTVT.

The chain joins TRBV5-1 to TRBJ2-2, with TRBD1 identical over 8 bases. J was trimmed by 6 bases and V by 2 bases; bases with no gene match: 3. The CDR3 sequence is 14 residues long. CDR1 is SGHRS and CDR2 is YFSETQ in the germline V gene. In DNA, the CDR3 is TGCGCCAGCAGCTTTGCAGGGGGCCCCGGGGAGCTGTTTTTT. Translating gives CASSFAGGPGELFF. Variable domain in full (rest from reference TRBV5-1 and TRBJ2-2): KAGVTQTPRYLIKTRGQQVTLSCSPISGHRSVSWYQQTPGQGLQFLFEYFSETQRNKGNFPGRFSGRQFSNSRSEMNVSTLELGDSALYLCASSFAGGPGELFFGEGSRLTVL.

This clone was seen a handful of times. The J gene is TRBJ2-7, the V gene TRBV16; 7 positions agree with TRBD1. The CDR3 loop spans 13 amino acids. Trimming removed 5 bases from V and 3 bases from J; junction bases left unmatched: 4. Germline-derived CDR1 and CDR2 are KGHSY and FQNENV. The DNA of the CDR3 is TGTGCCAGCAGCTGGGACAGCAACTACGAGCAGTACTTC. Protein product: CASSWDSNYEQYF. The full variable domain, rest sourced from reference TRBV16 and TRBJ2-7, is GEEVAQTPKHLVRGEGQKAKLYCAPIKGHSYVFWYQQVLKNEFKFLISFQNENVFDETGMPKERFSAKCLPNSPCSLEIQATKLEDSAVYFCASSWDSNYEQYFGPGTRLTVT.

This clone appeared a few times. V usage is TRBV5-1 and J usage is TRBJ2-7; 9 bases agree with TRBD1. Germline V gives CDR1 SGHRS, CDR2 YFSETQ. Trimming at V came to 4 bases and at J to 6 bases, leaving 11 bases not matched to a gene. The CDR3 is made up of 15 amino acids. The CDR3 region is CASSLDDRGTGEQYF. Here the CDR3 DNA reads TGCGCCAGCAGCCTAGACGACAGGGGGACGGGCGAGCAGTACTTC.

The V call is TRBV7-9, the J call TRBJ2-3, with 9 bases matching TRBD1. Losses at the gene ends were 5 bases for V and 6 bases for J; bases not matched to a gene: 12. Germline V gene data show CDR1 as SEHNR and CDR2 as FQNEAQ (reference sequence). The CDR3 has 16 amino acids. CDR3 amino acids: CASSHNRGRVADTQYF. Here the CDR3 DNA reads TGTGCCAGCAGCCATAACAGGGGGCGCGTAGCCGATACGCAGTATTTT.

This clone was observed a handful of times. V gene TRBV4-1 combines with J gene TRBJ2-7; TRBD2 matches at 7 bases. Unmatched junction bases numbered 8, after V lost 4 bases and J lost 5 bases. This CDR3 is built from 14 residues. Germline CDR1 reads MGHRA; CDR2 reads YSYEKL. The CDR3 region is CASSPPGGRNEQYF. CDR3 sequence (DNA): TGCGCCAGCAGCCCTCCGGGGGGAAGAAACGAGCAGTACTTC.

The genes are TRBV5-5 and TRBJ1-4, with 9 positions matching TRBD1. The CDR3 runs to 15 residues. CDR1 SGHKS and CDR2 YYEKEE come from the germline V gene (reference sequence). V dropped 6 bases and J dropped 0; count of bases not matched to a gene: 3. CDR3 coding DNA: TGTGCCAGCAAGGGACAGGGTGCAACTAATGAAAAACTGTTTTTT. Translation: CASKGQGATNEKLFF.

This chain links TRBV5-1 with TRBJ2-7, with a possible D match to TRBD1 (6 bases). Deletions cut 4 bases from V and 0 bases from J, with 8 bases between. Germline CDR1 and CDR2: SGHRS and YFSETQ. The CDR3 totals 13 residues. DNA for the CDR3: TGCGCCAGCAGCCGACAGGACTCCTACGAGCAGTACTTC. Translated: CASSRQDSYEQYF.

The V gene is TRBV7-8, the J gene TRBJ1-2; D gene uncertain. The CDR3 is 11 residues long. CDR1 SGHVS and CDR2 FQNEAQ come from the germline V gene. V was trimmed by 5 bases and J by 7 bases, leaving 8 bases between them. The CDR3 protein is CASSLYGGYTF. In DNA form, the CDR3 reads TGTGCCAGCAGCCTCTACGGTGGCTACACCTTC.

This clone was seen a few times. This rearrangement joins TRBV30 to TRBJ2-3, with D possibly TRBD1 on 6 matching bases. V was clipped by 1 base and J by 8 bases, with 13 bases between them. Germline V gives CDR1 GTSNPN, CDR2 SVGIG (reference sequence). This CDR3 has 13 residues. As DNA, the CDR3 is TGTGCCTGGAGTGGGATAGGGGGTGGTACGCAGTATTTT. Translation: CAWSGIGGGTQYF.

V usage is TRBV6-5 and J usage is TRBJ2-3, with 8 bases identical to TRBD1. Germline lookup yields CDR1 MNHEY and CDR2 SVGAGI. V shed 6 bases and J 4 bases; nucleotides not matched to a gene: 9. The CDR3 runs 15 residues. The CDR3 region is CASSRDRGKADTQYF. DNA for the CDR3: TGTGCCAGCAGCCGTGACAGGGGAAAAGCAGATACGCAGTATTTT.